This entry lists 30 T cell receptor beta chains sequenced from one sample in a study of Ad26.COV2.S vaccination and SARS-CoV-2 variants. The table came from immunoSEQ multiplex PCR; TCRdb's copy has only in-frame clones and leaves some out. This table holds over 400,000 clones, about 90% found once. As for treatment: 15 to 20 received Ad26.COV2.S at low or high dose, single or two shots; 5 received placebo; per-sample allocation not given. Sampling was done on day 63 after the first vaccine or placebo injection. Sequences were derived from peripheral blood, sampled in a trial of Ad26.COV2.S vaccine versus placebo. These receptor sequences come from a person aged 18-65 years who received the Ad26.COV2.S COVID-19 vaccine or a placebo.

The CDR3 protein is CASSPGGSRGNQPQHF. Here the CDR3 DNA reads TGTGCCAGCAGCCCGGGGGGTAGCAGGGGCAATCAGCCCCAGCATTTT. The chain combines TRBV7-2 with TRBJ1-5; D perhaps matches TRBD1 (5 bases). Germline CDR1 SGHTA, CDR2 FQGNSA. The CDR3 sequence is 16 residues long. V lost 5 bases and J lost 2, with 16 bases in between.

The chain couples TRBV28 to TRBJ2-1, with 13 bases aligning to TRBD2. The germline CDR1 and CDR2 sequences are MDHEN and SYDVKM. J lost 8 bases, V lost 5 bases, and 12 bases had no gene match. CDR3 size: 17 residues. CDR3 residues: CASSLKPLAGGFHEQFF. Written as DNA, the CDR3 is TGTGCCAGCAGTCTCAAGCCACTAGCGGGAGGGTTCCATGAGCAGTTCTTC.

V gene TRBV9 combines with J gene TRBJ2-3; 7 positions agree with TRBD2. Germline V gene data show CDR1 as SGDLS and CDR2 as YYNGEE. V was pared by 4 bases and J by 0 bases, with 11 bases of the junction left unmatched. CDR3 size: 17 residues. CDR3 region: CASSLGASGASTDTQYF. The DNA of the CDR3 is TGTGCCAGCAGCCTAGGGGCTAGCGGTGCTAGCACAGATACGCAGTATTTT.

The V and J genes are TRBV10-3 and TRBJ1-1; a possible D gene is TRBD1 (6 bases). The V gene's germline CDR1 is ENHRY and CDR2 SYGVKD. The V gene lost 6 bases and the J gene lost 4 bases, with 18 bases spanning the gap. This CDR3 is built from 15 residues. The DNA of the CDR3 is TGTGCCATCAGAGCGACAGGCCAGGCCGGCACTGAAGCTTTCTTT. Translated, it gives CAIRATGQAGTEAFF.

The chain recombines TRBV27 with TRBJ1-6, with no clear D. This CDR3 has 15 amino acids. V was trimmed by 6 bases and J by 0 bases, leaving 9 bases between them. Germline V gives CDR1 MNHEY, CDR2 SMNVEV (reference sequence). The CDR3 reads CASREYSSYNSPLHF. DNA for the CDR3: TGTGCCAGCAGAGAGTACAGCTCCTATAATTCACCCCTCCACTTT.

The chain has TRBV7-9 and TRBJ2-2, with 8 bases identical to TRBD1. Germline values: CDR1 SEHNR, CDR2 FQNEAQ (reference sequence). CDR3 size: 16 residues. V dropped 5 bases and J dropped 3; count of bases not matched to a gene: 8. The DNA of the CDR3 is TGTGCCAGCAGCAACTCAGGGGGCTTGTACACCGGGGAGCTGTTTTTT. This codes for CASSNSGGLYTGELFF.

The chain links TRBV3-1 (or the pseudogene TRBV3-2) to TRBJ2-6; D may be TRBD1 (5 bases). Per the germline V gene, CDR1 is LGHDT and CDR2 is YNNKEL (reference sequence). The CDR3 has 18 residues. V dropped 0 bases and J dropped 0 bases, with 12 bases sitting between them. CDR3 nucleotides: TGTGCCAGCAGCCAAGACGCAGGGTGGGTCTCTGGGGCCAACGTCCTGACTTTC. As protein: CASSQDAGWVSGANVLTF.

This clone turned up a few times. The chain joins TRBV2 to TRBJ2-1; D gene unclear. Looked up from germline, CDR1 is SNHLY and CDR2 is FYNNEI. The length of the CDR3 is 13 residues. V shed 6 bases and J shed 7 bases, with 13 bases lying between them. The CDR3 protein is CASSPNLGNEQFF. CDR3 nucleotide sequence: TGTGCCAGCAGCCCGAATCTTGGGAATGAGCAGTTCTTC.

This clone has just one count. The sample has other DNA sequences that encode this CDR3 too. The rearrangement uses TRBV7-2 and TRBJ2-1; 9 bases map to TRBD2. Trimming at V came to 1 base and at J to 4 bases, leaving 2 bases not matched to a gene. Germline V gene sequence: CDR1 SGHTA, CDR2 FQGNSA. This CDR3 contains 15 residues. The CDR3, as DNA: TGTGCCAGCAGCTTAGGGCTAGCGGGGTACAATGAGCAGTTCTTC. Encoded protein: CASSLGLAGYNEQFF.

V and J are TRBV7-8 and TRBJ2-4; 7 bases match TRBD1. V lost 3 bases and J lost 3; bases outside the gene matches: 2. In germline, CDR1 is SGHVS, CDR2 FQNEAQ. The CDR3 sequence is 14 residues long. The CDR3 reads CASSLAGGKNIQYF. The CDR3, as DNA: TGTGCCAGCAGCTTGGCAGGGGGCAAAAACATTCAGTACTTC.

The chain combines TRBV28 with TRBJ2-3, with a weak D call TRBD2 (6 bases). CDR1 is MDHEN and CDR2 is SYDVKM in the germline V gene. With 4 bases removed from V and 3 bases from J, the gap between germline ends came to 17 bases. This CDR3 spans 16 amino acids. CDR3 residues: CASSSPRGMETDTQYF. The DNA of the CDR3 is TGTGCCAGCAGTTCCCCCCGGGGGATGGAAACAGATACGCAGTATTTT.

The chain employs TRBV5-1 and TRBJ2-1, with 9 bases aligning to TRBD2. The CDR3 contains 17 residues. V lost 1 base and J lost 9; bases outside the gene matches: 14. The germline V gene has CDR1 SGHRS and CDR2 YFSETQ. The CDR3 DNA sequence: TGCGCCAGCAGCTTGTTTTGGCCTAGCGGGAACGGTGGTGAGCAGTTCTTC. It codes for CASSLFWPSGNGGEQFF.

The rearrangement links TRBV7-6 to TRBJ1-2; no firm D call. The CDR3 length is 13 residues. Germline loops: CDR1 SGHVS, CDR2 FNYEAQ. The ends were cut back, 2 bases at V and 3 bases at J, with 7 bases in the middle. The CDR3 is CASSLRSDYGYTF. The CDR3 DNA reads as TGTGCCAGCAGCTTAAGGTCAGACTATGGCTACACCTTC.

In this sample, this clone turned up once. The chain joins TRBV5-1 to TRBJ1-1; 8 nucleotides match TRBD1. The germline V gene encodes CDR1 SGHRS and CDR2 YFSETQ. This CDR3 is built from 15 residues. V was pared by 2 bases and J by 6 bases, with 9 bases of the junction left unmatched. DNA of the CDR3: TGCGCCAGCAGCTTTCTGGGCCAGGGGGCCTCTGAAGCTTTCTTT. It encodes CASSFLGQGASEAFF.

The chain carries TRBV5-1 and TRBJ2-1; D is perhaps TRBD1 or TRBD2 (5 bases each). The CDR3 contains 14 residues. Germline V gives CDR1 SGHRS, CDR2 YFSETQ. Trimming cost V 4 bases and J 7 bases, with 15 bases left between them. The CDR3, as DNA: TGCGCCAGCAGCCGGGACCGAGGCGGGAATGAGCAGTTCTTC. Its protein is CASSRDRGGNEQFF.

The rearrangement links TRBV7-8 to TRBJ2-4; maybe TRBD2 (5 bases). The CDR3 runs to 15 residues. Trimming removed 3 bases at V and 8 bases at J, with 17 bases between. Germline V gives CDR1 SGHVS, CDR2 FQNEAQ. The CDR3 loop reads CASSFGRAGKDIQYF. CDR3 nucleotides: TGTGCCAGCAGCTTTGGGCGGGCCGGGAAGGACATTCAGTACTTC.

The CDR3: CASSQDRATSNSYNEQFF. The DNA of the CDR3 is TGTGCCAGCAGCCAAGATAGGGCGACTAGCAACTCCTACAATGAGCAGTTCTTC. The chain is built from TRBV14 and TRBJ2-1; 7 bases align to TRBD2. CDR1 is SGHDN and CDR2 is FVKESK in the germline V gene. Losses at the gene ends were 0 bases for V and 0 bases for J; bases not matched to a gene: 8. There are 18 residues in the CDR3.

J is TRBJ1-4 and V is TRBV21-1. TRBV21-1 is given as a pseudogene. There are 10 residues in the CDR3. CDR3 coding DNA: TGTGGGAGGGTAAGTGAAAAACTGTTTTTT. The encoded protein is CGRVSEKLFF.

The chain uses TRBV24-1 and TRBJ1-4; tentative D call: TRBD1 (5 bases). The CDR3 is made up of 15 amino acids. CDR1 is KGHDR, CDR2 SFDVKD, per germline. Trimming cost V 4 bases and J 8 bases, with 16 bases left between them. The CDR3 DNA sequence: TGTGCCACCAGTGACACCGGGACGGAGGAAGAAAAACTGTTTTTT. This encodes CATSDTGTEEEKLFF.

The V and J genes are TRBV27 and TRBJ2-1, with 8 bases aligning to TRBD2. V lost 4 bases to trimming and J lost 0 bases; unmatched junction nucleotides: 2. CDR1 and CDR2 from the germline V gene are MNHEY and SMNVEV (reference sequence). The CDR3 is 15 amino acids. CDR3 bases: TGTGCCAGCAGTTGGGGGACTAGCTCCTACAATGAGCAGTTCTTC. It translates to CASSWGTSSYNEQFF.

J is TRBJ2-3 and V is TRBV29-1; D perhaps matches TRBD2 (6 bases). Trimming pared 3 bases from V and 0 bases from J, leaving 10 bases between. Germline-derived CDR1 and CDR2 are SQVTM and ANQGSEA. CDR3 size: 14 residues. CDR3 nucleotides: TGCAGCGTTGACAGCGGGTTGAGCACAGATACGCAGTATTTT. Translated, it gives CSVDSGLSTDTQYF.

Worth noting for this clone: This same CDR3 is encoded by further DNA sequences in the sample. The chain is built from TRBV27 and TRBJ1-2; D is uncertain. The V gene lost 2 bases and the J gene lost 4 bases, with 8 bases spanning the gap. Germline-derived CDR1 and CDR2 are MNHEY and SMNVEV (reference sequence). The CDR3 loop spans 13 amino acids. Here the CDR3 DNA reads TGTGCCAGCAGTTTAGGAGCAGTCTATGGCTACACCTTC. It is translated as CASSLGAVYGYTF.

The V call is TRBV19, the J call TRBJ2-1, with TRBD2 matching 11 bases. V lost 3 bases and J lost 15; bases outside the gene matches: 16. Germline-derived CDR1 and CDR2 are LNHDA and SQIVND (reference sequence). This CDR3 comprises 16 residues. CDR3 region: CASSIWGDPSGRPGFF. Written as DNA, the CDR3 is TGTGCCAGTAGTATTTGGGGAGATCCTAGCGGGAGGCCAGGGTTCTTC.

CDR3 in amino acids: CASSPLTGQDTQYF. CDR3 DNA sequence: TGTGCCAGCAGCCCACTCACAGGGCAAGATACGCAGTATTTT. The chain has TRBV7-9 and TRBJ2-3, with D possibly being TRBD1 (6 bases). The CDR3 spans 14 residues. The V and J ends lost 5 bases and 5 bases respectively, with 14 bases between them. Germline CDR1 is SEHNR and CDR2 is FQNEAQ (reference sequence).

The genes are TRBV7-2 and TRBJ1-1; TRBD1 might be the D (5 bases). Trimming left V 4 bases short and J 0 bases short, with 9 bases between. Per the germline V gene, CDR1 is SGHTA and CDR2 is FQGNSA. The CDR3 loop spans 14 amino acids. The CDR3, as DNA: TGTGCCAGCAGCTCTGGGGGAATGAACACTGAAGCTTTCTTT. Translation: CASSSGGMNTEAFF.

V gene TRBV21-1 combines with J gene TRBJ2-7; TRBD2 is taken as the D call from the table, unchecked against the DNA. TRBV21-1 is a listed pseudogene. There are 16 residues in the CDR3. CDR3: CASSKENQRDAYEQYF. The CDR3 bases are TGTGCCAGCAGCAAAGAAAATCAGCGGGATGCGTACGAGCAGTACTTC.

The rearrangement links TRBV4-1 to TRBJ1-5; the D gene is possibly TRBD1 (6 bases). The V end was cut by 1 base, the J end by 6 bases, with 16 bases between. The CDR3 has 16 amino acids. Germline values: CDR1 MGHRA, CDR2 YSYEKL. The CDR3 sequence is CASSQVGQGKGQPQHF. The CDR3 DNA sequence: TGCGCCAGCAGCCAAGTCGGGCAGGGGAAGGGTCAGCCCCAGCATTTT.

In DNA form, the CDR3 reads TGTGCCAGCAGCGTGACAGGGATAGGGGAAGCTTTCTTT. Its translation is CASSVTGIGEAFF. The chain recombines TRBV9 with TRBJ1-1, with TRBD1 identical over 7 bases. The CDR3 covers 13 residues. Unmatched junction bases numbered 6, after V lost 2 bases and J lost 8 bases. The germline CDR1 and CDR2 sequences are SGDLS and YYNGEE.

V is TRBV6-2 or TRBV6-3 and J is TRBJ2-7; 7 bases map to TRBD2. The CDR3 loop spans 14 amino acids. V lost 6 bases and J lost 2; bases outside the gene matches: 7. Per germline, CDR1 MNHEY and CDR2 SVGEGT. The CDR3 spells CASSDGLGPYEQYF. DNA for the CDR3: TGTGCCAGCAGCGACGGACTAGGCCCCTACGAGCAGTACTTC.

The chain uses TRBV18 and TRBJ2-3; 8 bases agree with TRBD2. CDR1 and CDR2 from the germline V gene are KGHSH and LQKENI. J lost 3 bases, V lost 2 bases, and 10 bases had no gene match. The CDR3 covers 17 residues. CDR3 sequence reads: CASSPILMGGRTDTQYF. The DNA of the CDR3 is TGTGCCAGCTCACCAATCCTGATGGGCGGGAGGACAGATACGCAGTATTTT.